This T cell receptor beta chain came from a study of T cell responses to AZD1222 COVID-19 vaccine. The V segment lost 6 bases and the J segment 8 bases; nucleotides outside the gene matches: 5. The CDR3 spans 13 residues. Germline V gives CDR1 MDHEN, CDR2 SYDVKM. A word on this clone: Its matching antigen is unknown.

Clones were sequenced by immunoSEQ multiplex PCR, and TCRdb holds only the in-frame ones, with some missing. This sample has 97,000 or so clones; 90% to 95% occur once, and the top ten carry around 8.6%. General study points: Spike was spanned by vaccine-associated CD4 TCRs, which were dominant at 160-218 and 743-854. White British people made up most donors, females outnumbered males, and clonal diversity was possibly underestimated.

Sequencing used peripheral blood, obtained 28 days after the second AZD1222 dose. This TCR derives from an adult who received the AZD1222 COVID-19 vaccine. This chain joins TRBV28 and TRBJ1-2; TRBD1 matches 11 bases. This CDR3 reads CASRDRGLGGYTF. The CDR3 DNA sequence: TGTGCCAGCAGGGACAGGGGGCTCGGGGGCTACACCTTC.